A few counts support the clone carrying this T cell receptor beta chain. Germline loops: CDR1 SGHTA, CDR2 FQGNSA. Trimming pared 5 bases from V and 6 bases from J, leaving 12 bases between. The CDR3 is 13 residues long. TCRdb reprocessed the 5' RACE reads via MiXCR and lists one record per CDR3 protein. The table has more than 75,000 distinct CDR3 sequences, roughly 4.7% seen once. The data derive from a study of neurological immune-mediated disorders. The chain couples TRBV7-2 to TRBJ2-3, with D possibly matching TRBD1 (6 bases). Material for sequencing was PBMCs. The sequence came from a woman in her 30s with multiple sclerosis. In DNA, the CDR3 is TGTGCCAGCAGCCCTCAGAGGGGGGATACGCAGTATTTT. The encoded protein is CASSPQRGDTQYF.